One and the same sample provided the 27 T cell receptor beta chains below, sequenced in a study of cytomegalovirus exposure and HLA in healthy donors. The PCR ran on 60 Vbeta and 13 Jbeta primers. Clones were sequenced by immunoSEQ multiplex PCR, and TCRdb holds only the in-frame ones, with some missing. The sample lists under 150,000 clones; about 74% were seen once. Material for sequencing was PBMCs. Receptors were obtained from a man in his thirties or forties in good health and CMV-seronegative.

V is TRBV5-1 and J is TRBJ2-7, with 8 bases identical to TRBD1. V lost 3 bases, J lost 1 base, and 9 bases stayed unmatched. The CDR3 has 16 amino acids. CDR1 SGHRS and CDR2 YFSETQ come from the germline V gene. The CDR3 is CASSWVTGEFSYEQYF. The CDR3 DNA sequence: TGCGCCAGCAGCTGGGTGACAGGGGAGTTTTCCTACGAGCAGTACTTC.

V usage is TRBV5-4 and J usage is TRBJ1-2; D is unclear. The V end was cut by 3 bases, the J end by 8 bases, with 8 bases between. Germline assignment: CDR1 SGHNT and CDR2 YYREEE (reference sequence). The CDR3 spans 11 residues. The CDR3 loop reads CASSSYLGYTF. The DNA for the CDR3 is TGTGCCAGCAGCTCTTACTTGGGCTACACCTTC.

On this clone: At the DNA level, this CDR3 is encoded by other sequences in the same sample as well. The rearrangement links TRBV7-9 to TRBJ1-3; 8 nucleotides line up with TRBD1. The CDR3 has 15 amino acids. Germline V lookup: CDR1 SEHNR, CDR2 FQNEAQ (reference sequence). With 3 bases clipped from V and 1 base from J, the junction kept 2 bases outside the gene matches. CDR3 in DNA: TGTGCCAGCAGCTTGACAGGGGATTCTGGAAACACCATATATTTT. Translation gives CASSLTGDSGNTIYF.

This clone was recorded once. The CDR3 DNA reads as TGCAGCGTTGGGGGGAGGGGGGCCAGCGAGACCCAGTACTTC. The encoded protein is CSVGGRGASETQYF. The chain links TRBV29-1 to TRBJ2-5, with D perhaps TRBD2 (7 bases). Germline V CDR1 and CDR2: SQVTM, ANQGSEA. The CDR3 length is 14 residues. Trimming removed 4 bases at V and 5 bases at J, with 17 bases between.

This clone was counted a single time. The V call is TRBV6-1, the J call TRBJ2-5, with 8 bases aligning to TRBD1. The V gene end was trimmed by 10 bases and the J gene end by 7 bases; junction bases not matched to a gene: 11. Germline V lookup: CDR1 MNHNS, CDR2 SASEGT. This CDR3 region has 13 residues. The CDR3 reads CAIRQGLGGTQYF. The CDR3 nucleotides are TGTGCCATCCGACAGGGGCTCGGTGGGACCCAGTACTTC.

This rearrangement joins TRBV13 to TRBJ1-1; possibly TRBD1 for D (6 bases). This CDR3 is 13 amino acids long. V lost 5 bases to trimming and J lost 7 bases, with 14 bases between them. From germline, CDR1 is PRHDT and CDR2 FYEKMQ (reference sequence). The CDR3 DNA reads TGTGCCAGCAGCGCCACACAGGGAATTGAAGCTTTCTTT. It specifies CASSATQGIEAFF.

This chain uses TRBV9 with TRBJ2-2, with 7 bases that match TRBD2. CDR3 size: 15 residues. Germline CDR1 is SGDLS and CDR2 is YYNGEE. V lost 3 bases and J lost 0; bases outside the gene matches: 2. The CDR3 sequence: CASSAGGSNTGELFF. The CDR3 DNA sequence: TGTGCCAGCAGCGCGGGGGGATCGAACACCGGGGAGCTGTTTTTT.

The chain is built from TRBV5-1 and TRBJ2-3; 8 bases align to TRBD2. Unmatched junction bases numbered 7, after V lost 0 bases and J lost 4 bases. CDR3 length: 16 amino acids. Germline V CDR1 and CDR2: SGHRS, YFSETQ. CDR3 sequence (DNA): TGCGCCAGCAGCTTGGATCCAGCGGGAGCGGCAGATACGCAGTATTTT. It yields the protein CASSLDPAGAADTQYF.

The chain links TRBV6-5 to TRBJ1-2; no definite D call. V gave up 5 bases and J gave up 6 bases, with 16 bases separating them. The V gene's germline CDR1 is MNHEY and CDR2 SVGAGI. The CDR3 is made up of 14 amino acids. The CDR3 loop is CASSIGGQANGYTF. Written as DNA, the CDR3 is TGTGCCAGCAGTATAGGAGGGCAGGCAAATGGCTACACCTTC.

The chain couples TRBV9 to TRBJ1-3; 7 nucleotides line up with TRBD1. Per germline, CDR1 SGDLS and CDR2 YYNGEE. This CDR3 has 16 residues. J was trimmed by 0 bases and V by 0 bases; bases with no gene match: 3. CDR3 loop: CASSVEGDSSGNTIYF. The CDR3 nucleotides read TGTGCCAGCAGCGTAGAGGGGGACAGCTCTGGAAACACCATATATTTT.

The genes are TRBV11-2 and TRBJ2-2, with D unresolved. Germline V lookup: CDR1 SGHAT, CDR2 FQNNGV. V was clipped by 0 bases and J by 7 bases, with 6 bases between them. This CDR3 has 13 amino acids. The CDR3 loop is CASSLDVVGELFF. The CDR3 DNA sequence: TGTGCCAGCAGCTTAGACGTTGTCGGGGAGCTGTTTTTT.

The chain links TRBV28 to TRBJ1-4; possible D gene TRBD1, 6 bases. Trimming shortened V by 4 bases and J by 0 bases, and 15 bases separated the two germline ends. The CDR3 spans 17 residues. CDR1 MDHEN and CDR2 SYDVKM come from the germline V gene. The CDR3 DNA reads TGTGCCAGCAGTTCTCTGACAGGCGTGGCAACTAATGAAAAACTGTTTTTT. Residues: CASSSLTGVATNEKLFF. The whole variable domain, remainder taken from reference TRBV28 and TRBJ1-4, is DVKVTQSSRYLVKRTGEKVFLECVQDMDHENMFWYRQDPGLGLRLIYFSYDVKMKEKGDIPEGYSVSREKKERFSLILESASTNQTSMYLCASSSLTGVATNEKLFFGSGTQLSVL.

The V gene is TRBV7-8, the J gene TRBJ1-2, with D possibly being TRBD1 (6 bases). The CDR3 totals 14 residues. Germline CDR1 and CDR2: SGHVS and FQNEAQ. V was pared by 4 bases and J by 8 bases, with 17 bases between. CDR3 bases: TGTGCCAGCAGCTGGGCCGGACAGCCGGGCGGCTACACCTTC. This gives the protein CASSWAGQPGGYTF.

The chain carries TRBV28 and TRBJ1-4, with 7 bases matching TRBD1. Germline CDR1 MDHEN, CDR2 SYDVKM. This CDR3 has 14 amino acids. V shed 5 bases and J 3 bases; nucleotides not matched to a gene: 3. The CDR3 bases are TGTGCCAGCAGTACACAGGGGCCTAATGAAAAACTGTTTTTT. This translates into CASSTQGPNEKLFF.

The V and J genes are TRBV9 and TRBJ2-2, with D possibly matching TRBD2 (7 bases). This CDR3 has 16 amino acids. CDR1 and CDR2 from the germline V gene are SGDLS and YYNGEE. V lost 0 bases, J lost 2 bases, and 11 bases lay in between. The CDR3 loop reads CASSVVSGTNTGELFF. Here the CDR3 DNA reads TGTGCCAGCAGCGTAGTAAGCGGGACAAACACCGGGGAGCTGTTTTTT. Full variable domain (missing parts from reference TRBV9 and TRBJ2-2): DSGVTQTPKHLITATGQRVTLRCSPRSGDLSVYWYQQSLDQGLQFLIQYYNGEERAKGNILERFSAQQFPDLHSELNLSSLELGDSALYFCASSVVSGTNTGELFFGEGSRLTVL.

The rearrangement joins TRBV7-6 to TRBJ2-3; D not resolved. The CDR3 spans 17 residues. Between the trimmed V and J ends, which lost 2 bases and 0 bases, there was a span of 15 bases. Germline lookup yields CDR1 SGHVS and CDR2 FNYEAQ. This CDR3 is CASSLRTVRSSTDTQYF. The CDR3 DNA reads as TGTGCCAGCAGCTTACGTACAGTAAGGTCTAGCACAGATACGCAGTATTTT.

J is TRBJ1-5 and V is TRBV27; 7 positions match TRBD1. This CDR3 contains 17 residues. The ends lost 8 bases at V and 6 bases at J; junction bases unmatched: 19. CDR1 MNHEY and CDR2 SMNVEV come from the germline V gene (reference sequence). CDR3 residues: CASGFQTGILRGQPQHF. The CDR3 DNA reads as TGTGCCAGCGGGTTCCAGACAGGGATTTTAAGGGGTCAGCCCCAGCATTTT.

CDR3 residues: CASSSQESSYEQYF. The CDR3 DNA follows: TGTGCCAGCAGTTCACAGGAAAGCTCCTACGAGCAGTACTTC. V gene TRBV27 combines with J gene TRBJ2-7, with D maybe TRBD1 (5 bases). The CDR3 spans 14 residues. V lost 4 bases and J lost 0, with 10 bases in between. Germline CDR1 MNHEY, CDR2 SMNVEV (reference sequence).

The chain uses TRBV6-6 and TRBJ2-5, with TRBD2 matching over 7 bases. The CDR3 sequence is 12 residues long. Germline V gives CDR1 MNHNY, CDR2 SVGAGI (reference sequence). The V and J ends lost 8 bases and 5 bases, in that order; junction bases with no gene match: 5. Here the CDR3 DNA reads TGTGCCAGCGGGCCAGCGGGGGAGACCCAGTACTTC. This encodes CASGPAGETQYF.

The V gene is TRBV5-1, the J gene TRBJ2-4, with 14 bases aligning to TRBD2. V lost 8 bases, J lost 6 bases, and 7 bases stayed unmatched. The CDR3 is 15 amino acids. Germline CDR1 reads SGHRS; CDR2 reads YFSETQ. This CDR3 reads CARSTGTSGRNIQYF. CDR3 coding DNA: TGCGCCAGAAGCACCGGGACTAGCGGGAGAAACATTCAGTACTTC.

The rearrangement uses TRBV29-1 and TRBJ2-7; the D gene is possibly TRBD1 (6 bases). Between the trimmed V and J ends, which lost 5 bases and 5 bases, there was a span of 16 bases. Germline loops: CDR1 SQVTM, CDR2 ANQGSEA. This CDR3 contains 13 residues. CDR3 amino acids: CSVKPTGSDEQYF. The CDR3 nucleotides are TGCAGCGTTAAACCAACAGGGTCCGACGAGCAGTACTTC.

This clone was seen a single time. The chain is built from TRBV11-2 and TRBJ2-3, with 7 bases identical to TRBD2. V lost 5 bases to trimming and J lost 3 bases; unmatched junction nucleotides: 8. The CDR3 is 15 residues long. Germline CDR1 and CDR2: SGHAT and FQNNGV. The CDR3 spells CASSVQAGPTDTQYF. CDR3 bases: TGTGCCAGCAGCGTCCAAGCGGGGCCTACAGATACGCAGTATTTT.

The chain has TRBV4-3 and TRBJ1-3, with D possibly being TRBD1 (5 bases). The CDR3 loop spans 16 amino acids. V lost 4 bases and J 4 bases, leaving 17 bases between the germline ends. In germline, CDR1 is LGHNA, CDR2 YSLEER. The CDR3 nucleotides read TGCGCCAGCAGCCGGCACGAAAGGGGCACGGGAAACACCATATATTTT. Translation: CASSRHERGTGNTIYF.

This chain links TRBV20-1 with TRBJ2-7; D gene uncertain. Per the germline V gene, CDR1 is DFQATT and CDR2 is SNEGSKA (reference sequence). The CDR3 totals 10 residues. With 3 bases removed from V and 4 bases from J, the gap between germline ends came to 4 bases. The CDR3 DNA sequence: TGCAGTGCTAGTCCTTACGAGCAGTACTTC. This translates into CSASPYEQYF.

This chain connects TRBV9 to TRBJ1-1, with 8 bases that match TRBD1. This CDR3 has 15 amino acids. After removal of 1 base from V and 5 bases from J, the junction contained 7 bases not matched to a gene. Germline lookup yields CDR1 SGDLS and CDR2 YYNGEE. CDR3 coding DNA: TGTGCCAGCAGCGTATCGACAGGGGACGAAACTGAAGCTTTCTTT. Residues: CASSVSTGDETEAFF.

The CDR3 reads CASSHGQSYNEQFF. In nucleotides, the CDR3 is TGCGCCAGCAGTCATGGACAGTCCTACAATGAGCAGTTCTTC. The genes are TRBV5-1 and TRBJ2-1; possibly TRBD1 for D (6 bases). The CDR3 runs 14 residues. Trimming stripped 5 bases from V and 1 base from J, with 10 bases between. Germline CDR1 is SGHRS and CDR2 is YFSETQ.

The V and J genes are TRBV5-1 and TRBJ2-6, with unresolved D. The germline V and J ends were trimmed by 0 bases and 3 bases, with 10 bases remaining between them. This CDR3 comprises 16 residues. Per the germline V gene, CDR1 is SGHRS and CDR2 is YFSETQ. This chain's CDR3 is CASSLETLGGANVLTF. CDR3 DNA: TGCGCCAGCAGCTTGGAGACTCTCGGTGGGGCCAACGTCCTGACTTTC.